This record looks at one TCR beta chain sequence and its context. This specimen belongs to a study of blood T cell repertoires in COVID-19. On the study more broadly: Sources were T cells, B-cell-depleted T cells, or PBMCs; the material itself was cDNA or gDNA.

V lost 1 base, J lost 5 bases, and 1 base stayed unmatched. Germline V CDR1 and CDR2: SGHAT, FQNNGV. This CDR3 is 14 amino acids long. Authors' processing steps: For nucleated cells, counts were estimated from reference gene primer amplification. The data were produced by immunoSEQ multiplex PCR, yet TCRdb's version contains in-frame clones alone and is incomplete. That table supplies the V and J calls and clone size; D and trimming were determined from the DNA. The sample holds roughly 76,000 clones, 90% seen once. This receptor was identified in a man aged 45-60 years with acute or convalescent COVID-19. The chain uses TRBV11-2 and TRBJ2-1; TRBD2 aligns across 8 bases. The sample was peripheral blood. The chain's CDR3 is CASSLAGGDNEQFF. CDR3 nucleotides: TGTGCCAGCAGCTTAGCGGGGGGGGACAATGAGCAGTTCTTC.